Listed below are T cell receptor beta chains from one sample, sequenced in a study of blood T cells in healthy people across ages. TCRdb called the 5' RACE reads again in MiXCR, with one record for every CDR3 protein. The sample comprises about 680,000 distinct CDR3 sequences, 45% to 50% of which are singletons, and under 35% rests with the top ten. Sequencing was performed on blood. The receptors come from a woman aged 55-75 years in good health. Each CDR3 is given with its conserved first and last residue. The D gene is left open where the match is weak. The size field is filled for only some rows; it gives once, few, many or a size class.

d_call,j_call,v_call,clone_size,cdr3_nt,cdr3_aa
-,TRBJ1-2,TRBV5-1,few,TGCGCCAGCAGCTTGGCACAGGGTATAGGAGGCTACACCTTC,CASSLAQGIGGYTF
-,TRBJ2-4,TRBV7-8,-,TGTGCCAGCAGCTTCTTGGGGCCGGGGGCCAAAAACATTCAGTACTTC,CASSFLGPGAKNIQYF
-,TRBJ2-1,TRBV5-1,-,TGCGCCAGCAGCTTGGCCGGGGGGCAAGGTGAGCAGTTCTTC,CASSLAGGQGEQFF
-,TRBJ2-7,TRBV7-2,-,TGTGCCAGCAGCTTTAACAGCGCCTACGAGCAGTACTTC,CASSFNSAYEQYF
TRBD2,TRBJ2-7,TRBV27,many,TGTGCCAGCAGTTTTCAGGGACTAGGCACCTCCCCGGACTACGAGCAGTACTTC,CASSFQGLGTSPDYEQYF
-,TRBJ2-7,TRBV20-1,-,TGCAGTGCCCCGGGACTGGGGGACAACGAGCAGTACTTC,CSAPGLGDNEQYF
-,TRBJ2-3,TRBV5-1,few,TGCGCCAGCAGCCCCCCCGGGGTATCAGATACGCAGTATTTT,CASSPPGVSDTQYF
TRBD1,TRBJ1-3,TRBV24-1,-,TGTGCCACCAGTGAACGACAGGGGCTCAGAAACACCATATATTTT,CATSERQGLRNTIYF
-,TRBJ2-5,TRBV29-1,many,TGCAGCGTTGAAGACGGGGCAGAGACCCAGTACTTC,CSVEDGAETQYF
-,TRBJ2-5,TRBV2,-,TGTGCCAGCAGTGAGGGCTGGGCAGGGGACCAAGAGACCCAGTACTTC,CASSEGWAGDQETQYF
TRBD2,TRBJ2-7,TRBV12-5,few,TGTGCTAGTGGTTTGGGGCTAGCGGGAGGGGATGAGCAGTACTTC,CASGLGLAGGDEQYF
-,TRBJ2-1,TRBV14,-,TGTGCCAGCAGCCTGCCCTTGAATGAGCAGTTCTTC,CASSLPLNEQFF
-,TRBJ2-7,TRBV7-9,-,TGTGCCAGCAGCCCCTTGAGGAGGGCCGACTACGAGCAGTACTTC,CASSPLRRADYEQYF
-,TRBJ2-3,TRBV15,few,TGTGCCACCAGCAGAGATAGGGACACAGATACGCAGTATTTT,CATSRDRDTDTQYF
TRBD2,TRBJ2-7,TRBV9,-,TGTGCCAGCAGCCCAGAGGGGCTAGCGGGAGCTTCCGAGCAGTACTTC,CASSPEGLAGASEQYF
TRBD1,TRBJ2-7,TRBV6-2/TRBV6-3,once,TGTGCCAGCAGTAAACGACAGGGCGTCTTGTTCGAGCAGTACTTC,CASSKRQGVLFEQYF
-,TRBJ1-4,TRBV9,few,TGTGCCAGCAGCGTCCTCGGGACGGTGGATGAAAAACTGTTTTTT,CASSVLGTVDEKLFF
TRBD1,TRBJ2-1,TRBV7-2,-,TGTGCCAGCAGCGGGGACAGGGGATCCTGCAATGAGCAGTTCTTC,CASSGDRGSCNEQFF
TRBD1,TRBJ1-1,TRBV7-2,-,TGTGCCAGCAGCCTACAGGGGGGATTCACTGAAGCTTTCTTT,CASSLQGGFTEAFF
-,TRBJ2-1,TRBV20-1,-,TGCAGTGCGGAGTCTGAACATTCCTACAATGAGCAGTTCTTC,CSAESEHSYNEQFF
TRBD2,TRBJ2-7,TRBV5-1,-,TGCGCCAGCAGCTTGGCCGGACTAGCGGGGCTCCAGGGTGTGTACTTC,CASSLAGLAGLQGVYF
TRBD1,TRBJ2-3,TRBV29-1,-,TGCAGCGTAGGGTACGAGGACAGGTCTGGGATTACGCAGTATTTT,CSVGYEDRSGITQYF
-,TRBJ2-3,TRBV29-1,-,TGCGGCGTTGAATTGGCAGGGTATGGCACAGATACGCAGTATTTT,CGVELAGYGTDTQYF
TRBD1,TRBJ1-2,TRBV12-3/TRBV12-4,-,TGTGCCAAATCGGACAGGGCCAACTATGGCTACACCTTC,CAKSDRANYGYTF
TRBD2,TRBJ2-4,TRBV3-1,few,TGTGCCAGCAGCCCCCCTAGCGGGTTAAGCAAAAACATTCAGTACTTC,CASSPPSGLSKNIQYF
-,TRBJ2-7,TRBV5-1,-,TGCGCCAGCAGCTTGGAGCTGGTTTACGAGCAGTACTTC,CASSLELVYEQYF
TRBD2,TRBJ2-5,TRBV29-1,-,TGCAGCGTTGAACCTCCCGGTAGCGGGTCCCTGGAGACCCAGTACTTC,CSVEPPGSGSLETQYF
TRBD2,TRBJ2-7,TRBV6-2/TRBV6-3,-,TGTGCCAGCACCCGGTCTAGCGGGTCTTACGAGCAGTACTTC,CASTRSSGSYEQYF
-,TRBJ1-2,TRBV7-9,-,TGTGCCAGCAGCTTAGCTGCTTCGGGGACGGTTTATGGCTACACCTTC,CASSLAASGTVYGYTF
TRBD1,TRBJ1-4,TRBV9,-,TGTGCCAGCAGCGTCGGGACAGGGGGGGAAAAACTGTTTTTT,CASSVGTGGEKLFF
TRBD2,TRBJ2-7,TRBV20-1,-,TGCAGTGCCATTTACCCCCTAGCGGATTTTTCCTACGAGCAGTACTTC,CSAIYPLADFSYEQYF
-,TRBJ2-5,TRBV12-3/TRBV12-4,few,TGTGCCAGCTGTAGGGCGAGGTTGGAAGAGACCCAGTACTTC,CASCRARLEETQYF
-,TRBJ2-3,TRBV11-2,-,TGTGCCAGCAGCTTAGAGTATGCGGTCGATACGCAGTATTTT,CASSLEYAVDTQYF
TRBD2,TRBJ2-1,TRBV4-2,many,TGTGCCAGCAGCCAAGATCTCGCCAGCGGGATTAGGAATGAGCAGTTCTTC,CASSQDLASGIRNEQFF
-,TRBJ2-5,TRBV7-2,few,TGTGCCAGCAGCTCCGAGACTTTTACCCAAGAGACCCAGTACTTC,CASSSETFTQETQYF
-,TRBJ2-5,TRBV12-3/TRBV12-4,-,TGTGCCAGCAGGCAGCGGCTAGGGGGAGGAGAGACCCAGTACTTC,CASRQRLGGGETQYF
TRBD1,TRBJ2-2,TRBV6-4,once,TGTGCCAGCAGACCCGACAGGGCGACCGGGGAGCTGTTTTTT,CASRPDRATGELFF
-,TRBJ1-1,TRBV20-1,-,TGCAGTGCTAGAGATCGTCGCCGGGGACGTACTGAAGCTTTCTTT,CSARDRRRGRTEAFF
TRBD1,TRBJ2-5,TRBV27,-,TGTGCCAGCGGCTTGACAGGGAACGAAGAGACCCAGTACTTC,CASGLTGNEETQYF
TRBD1,TRBJ2-5,TRBV29-1,few,TGCAGCGTCCTGGGACAGAGAGGGGAGACCCAGTACTTC,CSVLGQRGETQYF
-,TRBJ2-2,TRBV27,-,TGTGCCAGCAGTTTAGGGGTGTCTTTAGGGAACACCGGGGAGCTGTTTTTT,CASSLGVSLGNTGELFF
-,TRBJ2-1,TRBV27,-,TGTGCCAGCGGTGTGAGACTCTCCTACAATGAGCAGTTCTTC,CASGVRLSYNEQFF
TRBD1,TRBJ1-4,TRBV27,few,TGTGCCAGCAGTTCCGGAGGACAGGGAGCGGCGGGAACTAATGAAAAACTGTTTTTT,CASSSGGQGAAGTNEKLFF